This TCR beta chain derives from a study of spatial heterogeneity in lung cancer. The wider study: Alpha-chain sequences were consistently detected less often than beta-chain sequences. Notes on the study in general: Expanded intratumoral alpha and beta TCR counts tracked tumor mutation counts.

This sample's time point: sample taken at primary tumor resection. With respect to this clonotype: The antigen is not known.

Every individual TCR cDNA molecule carried its own unique molecular identifier, which allowed correction of PCR and sequencing errors. TCRdb called the 5' RACE reads again in MiXCR, with one record for every CDR3 protein. The sample comprises about 9,700 distinct CDR3 sequences, around 8.7% of which are singletons, and about 13% rests with the top ten. CDR3 size: 16 residues. Germline V gene sequence: CDR1 KGHSH, CDR2 LQKENI. With 2 bases clipped from V and 7 bases from J, the junction kept 10 bases outside the gene matches. This sequence originates from a female donor with early-stage non-small cell lung cancer. The sequencing here drew on lung tumor tissue, taken at surgery. The rearrangement joins TRBV18 to TRBJ1-1; TRBD1 matches at 10 bases. The chain's CDR3 is CASSPSKTGGRGEAFF. In nucleotides, the CDR3 is TGTGCCAGCTCACCAAGCAAGACAGGGGGCCGCGGTGAAGCTTTCTTT.